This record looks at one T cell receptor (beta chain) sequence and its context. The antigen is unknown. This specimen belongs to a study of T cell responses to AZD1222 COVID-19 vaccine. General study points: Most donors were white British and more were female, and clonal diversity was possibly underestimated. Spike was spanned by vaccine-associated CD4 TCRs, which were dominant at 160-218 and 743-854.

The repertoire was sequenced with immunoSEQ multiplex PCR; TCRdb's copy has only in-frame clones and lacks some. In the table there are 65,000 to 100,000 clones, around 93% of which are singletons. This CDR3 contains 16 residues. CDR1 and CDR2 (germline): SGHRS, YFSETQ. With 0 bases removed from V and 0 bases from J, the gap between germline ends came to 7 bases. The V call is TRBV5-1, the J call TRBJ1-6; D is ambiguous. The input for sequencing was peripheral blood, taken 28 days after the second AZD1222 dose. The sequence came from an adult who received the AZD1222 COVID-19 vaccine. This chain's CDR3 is CASSLDPSSYNSPLHF. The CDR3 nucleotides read TGCGCCAGCAGCTTGGACCCTTCCTCCTATAATTCACCCCTCCACTTT.